The sequence of this T cell receptor (beta chain) was determined in a study of technical replicates of blood from several donors. The method was immunoSEQ multiplex PCR; TCRdb's version includes in-frame clones alone and lacks a portion of them. The table records 60,000 to 75,000 clones, around 87% of them present only once. V dropped 5 bases and J dropped 8; count of bases not matched to a gene: 12. There are 15 residues in the CDR3. Germline CDR1 is LNHDA and CDR2 is SQIVND (reference sequence). The receptor was isolated from a human donor in good health. Some clones in this sample may be carry-over from other donors' samples. This chain connects TRBV19 to TRBJ1-1, with TRBD1 identical over 9 bases. Input material: PBMCs. The CDR3 bases are TGTGCCAGTAGTCAAGAGGACAGGGGCTCCCAGGAAGCTTTCTTT. This translates into CASSQEDRGSQEAFF.